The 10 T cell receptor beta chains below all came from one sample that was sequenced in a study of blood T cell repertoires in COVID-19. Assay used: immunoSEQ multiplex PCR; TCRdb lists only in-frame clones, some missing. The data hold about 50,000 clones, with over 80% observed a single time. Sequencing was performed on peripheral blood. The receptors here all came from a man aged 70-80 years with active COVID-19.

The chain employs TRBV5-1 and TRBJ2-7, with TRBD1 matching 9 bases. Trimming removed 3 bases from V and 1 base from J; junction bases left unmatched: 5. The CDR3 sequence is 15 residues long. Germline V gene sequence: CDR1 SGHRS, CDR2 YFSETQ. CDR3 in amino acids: CASSSPGQGSYEQYF. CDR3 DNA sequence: TGCGCCAGCAGCTCCCCCGGACAGGGGTCCTACGAGCAGTACTTC.

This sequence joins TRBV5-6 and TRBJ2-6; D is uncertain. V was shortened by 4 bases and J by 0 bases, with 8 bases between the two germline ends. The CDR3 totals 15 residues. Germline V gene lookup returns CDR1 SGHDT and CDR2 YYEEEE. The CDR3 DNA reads TGTGCCAGCAGCCTTCAGATCTCTGGGGCCAACGTCCTGACTTTC. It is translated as CASSLQISGANVLTF.

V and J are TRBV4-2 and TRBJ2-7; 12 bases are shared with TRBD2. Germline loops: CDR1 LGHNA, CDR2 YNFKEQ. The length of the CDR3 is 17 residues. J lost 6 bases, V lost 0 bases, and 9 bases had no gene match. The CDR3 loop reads CASSQEGVGLAGFEQYF. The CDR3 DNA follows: TGTGCCAGCAGCCAAGAAGGGGTAGGACTAGCGGGGTTCGAGCAGTACTTC.

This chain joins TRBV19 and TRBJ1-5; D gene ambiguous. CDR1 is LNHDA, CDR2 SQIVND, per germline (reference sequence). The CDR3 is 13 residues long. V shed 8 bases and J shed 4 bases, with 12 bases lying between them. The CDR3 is CASGGRTNQPQHF. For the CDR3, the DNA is TGTGCCAGTGGCGGAAGGACTAATCAGCCCCAGCATTTT.

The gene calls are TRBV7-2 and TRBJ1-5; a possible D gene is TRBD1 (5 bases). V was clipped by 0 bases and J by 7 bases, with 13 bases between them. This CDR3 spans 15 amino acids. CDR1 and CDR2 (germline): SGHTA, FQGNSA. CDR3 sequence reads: CASSLAAGGGQPQHF. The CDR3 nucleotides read TGTGCCAGCAGCTTAGCCGCGGGGGGAGGGCAGCCCCAGCATTTT.

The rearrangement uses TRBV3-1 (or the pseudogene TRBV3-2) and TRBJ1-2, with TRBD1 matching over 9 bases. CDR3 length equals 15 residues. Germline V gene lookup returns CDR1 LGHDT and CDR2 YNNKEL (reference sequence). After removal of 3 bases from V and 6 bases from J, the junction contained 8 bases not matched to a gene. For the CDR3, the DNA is TGTGCCAGCAGCCAGTTACAGGGGGCGCGTAATGGCTACACCTTC. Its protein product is CASSQLQGARNGYTF.

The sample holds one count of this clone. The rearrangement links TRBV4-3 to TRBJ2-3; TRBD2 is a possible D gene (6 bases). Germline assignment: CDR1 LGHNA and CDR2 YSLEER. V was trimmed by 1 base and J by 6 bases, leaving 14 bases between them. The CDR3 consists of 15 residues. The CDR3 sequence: CASSQVSGGGDTQYF. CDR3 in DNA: TGCGCCAGCAGCCAAGTTAGCGGTGGAGGGGATACGCAGTATTTT.

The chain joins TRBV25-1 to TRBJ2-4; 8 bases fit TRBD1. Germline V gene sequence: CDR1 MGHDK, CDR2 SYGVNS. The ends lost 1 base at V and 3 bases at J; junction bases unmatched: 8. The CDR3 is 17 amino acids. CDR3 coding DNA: TGTGCCAGCAGTGAATTAGGGGGACAGGTGGACAAAAACATTCAGTACTTC. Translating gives CASSELGGQVDKNIQYF.

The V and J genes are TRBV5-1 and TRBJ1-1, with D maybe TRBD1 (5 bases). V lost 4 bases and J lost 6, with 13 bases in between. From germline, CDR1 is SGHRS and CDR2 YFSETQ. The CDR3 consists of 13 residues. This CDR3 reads CASSVDGGAEAFF. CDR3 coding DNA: TGCGCCAGCAGCGTTGACGGAGGGGCTGAAGCTTTCTTT.

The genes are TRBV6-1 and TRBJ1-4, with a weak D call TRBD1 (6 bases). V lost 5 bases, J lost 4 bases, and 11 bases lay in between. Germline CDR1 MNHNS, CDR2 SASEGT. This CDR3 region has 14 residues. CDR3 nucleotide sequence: TGTGCCAGCAGTAACGGACAGCGTAATGAAAAACTGTTTTTT. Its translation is CASSNGQRNEKLFF.